This T cell receptor beta chain was documented in a study of blood T cell repertoires in COVID-19. The wider study: Donors in Cohort 3 counted as recovered after two negative PCRs, clearance, or symptom resolution. The analysed material was cDNA or gDNA that came from T cells, B-cell-depleted T cells, or PBMCs. COVID-19 samples collected from the United States, Italy and Spain covered acute and convalescent phases.

Assay used: immunoSEQ multiplex PCR; TCRdb lists only in-frame clones, some missing. The repertoire holds under 300,000 clones, with 85% to 90% as singletons. This clone was detected once. The sequence derives from a woman aged 55-70 years in a cohort exposed to, infected with or recovered from COVID-19 (not recorded which). Sequenced: PBMCs or T cells enriched from blood (not recorded which).

This CDR3 reads CASRDRDSGGYTF. As DNA, the CDR3 is TGTGCCAGCAGAGACAGGGATTCTGGTGGCTACACCTTC. The rearrangement links TRBV6-5 to TRBJ1-2, with 7 bases matching TRBD1. V shed 6 bases, J shed 7 bases, and the junction held 8 bases outside the gene matches. This CDR3 has 13 residues. The germline CDR1 and CDR2 sequences are MNHEY and SVGAGI.